This is a list of T cell receptor beta chains from one sample in a study of cytomegalovirus exposure and HLA in healthy donors. Clones were sequenced by immunoSEQ multiplex PCR, and TCRdb holds only the in-frame ones, with some missing. The sample records about 89,000 clones, about four fifths being singletons. Sample: PBMCs. These TCRs come from a female donor in good health and CMV-seropositive. CDR3s include the opening cysteine and the closing phenylalanine or tryptophan.

>TRBV7-4
CASSLQGNYSYEQYF
>TRBV15
CATSRDRGYQETQYF
>TRBV29-1
CSVEVRGGYTF
>TRBV7-9
CARGAVGTDTQYF
>TRBV5-5
CASSHGTGGNYEQYF
>TRBV13
CASSPGLDDEQYF
>TRBV2
CASRSNEQYF
>TRBV25-1
CASSGDRAGSYNEQFF
>TRBV5-1
CASSLEPSGSIDTQYF
>TRBV2
CASSLGVNYGYTF
>TRBV7-6
CASSPPGTGDYNEQFF
>TRBV7-2
CASSPEASYNSPLHF
>TRBV10-3
CAIKDRGAGELFF
>TRBV4-1
CASSQTGTGNTEQYF
>TRBV5-1
CASSLRQGTYEQYF
>TRBV29-1
CSVGFRGTTEAFF
>TRBV27
CASSLYGTLSYEQYF
>TRBV5-4
CASSLRGSEQYF
>TRBV10-2
CASSAGPGATQYF
>TRBV4-1
CASSQRLLSTPPKQGSNYGYTF
>TRBV9
CASSVGGGTSTDTQYF
>TRBV30
CAWSTTIYEQYF
>TRBV6-6
CASSQTSSGEETQYF
>TRBV27
CASSLSYFKRSIYEQYF
>TRBV6-5
CASSRPGQANTEAFF
>TRBV12-5
CASGYGGTEAFF
>TRBV13
CASSLGGFYNEQFF
>TRBV5-6
CASTSNSRITPGEKLFF
>TRBV10-2
CASSSPDRRQPQHF
>TRBV7-6
CASSFGTGNHNEQFF
>TRBV7-9
CAADPSNRDGYTF
>TRBV5-1
CASSPGDSGISDTQYF
>TRBV7-8
CASSLGAGRQGAGSYNEQFF
>TRBV10-1
CASSENQRDNAYEQYF
>TRBV9
CASSVGGLSYEQYF
>TRBV9
CASSVAIADTQYF
>TRBV7-9
CASTADRENQPQHF
>TRBV5-6
CASSLAGVYEQYF
>TRBV9
CASGTGGLGYTF
>TRBV5-1
CASSLAKGAGGPNEQFF
>TRBV30
CAWGAGGGQYF
>TRBV6-5
CASSSTGPGGNTIYF
>TRBV2
CASGRGDQPQHF
>TRBV5-1
CASSLDSHEKLFF
>TRBV19
CASRTGNQPQHF
>TRBV29-1
CSVVPDRVSEQYF
>TRBV30
CAWSVGTSGYNEQFF
>TRBV2
CASRVTGNSGNTIYF
>TRBV2
CASSGAGYNQPQHF
>TRBV18
CASSRTSGSAGELFF
>TRBV7-6
CASSRSERGGEQYF
>TRBV25-1
CASSEFRQDQETQYF
>TRBV6-4
CASSQGPNSPLHF